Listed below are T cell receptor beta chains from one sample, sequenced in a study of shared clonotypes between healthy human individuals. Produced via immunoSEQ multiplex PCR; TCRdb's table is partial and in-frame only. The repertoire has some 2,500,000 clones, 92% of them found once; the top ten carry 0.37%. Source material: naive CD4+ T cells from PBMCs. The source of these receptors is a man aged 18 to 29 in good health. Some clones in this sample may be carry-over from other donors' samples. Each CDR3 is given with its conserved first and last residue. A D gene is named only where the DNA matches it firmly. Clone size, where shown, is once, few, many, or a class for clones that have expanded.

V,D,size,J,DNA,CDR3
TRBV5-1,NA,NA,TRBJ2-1,TGCGCCAGCAGAGGCGAAGTGGCGGCCAGCGATGAGCAGTTCTTC,CASRGEVAASDEQFF
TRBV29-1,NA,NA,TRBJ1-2,TGCAGCGTTGTGACTGCGGCTAACTATGGCTACACCTTC,CSVVTAANYGYTF
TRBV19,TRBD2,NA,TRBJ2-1,TGTGCCAGTAGTGTGAGTCTAGCGGGAAACAATGAGCAGTTCTTC,CASSVSLAGNNEQFF
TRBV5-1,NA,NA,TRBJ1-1,TGCGCCAGCAGCACTGAGGGGGTTGGGAACACTGAAGCTTTCTTT,CASSTEGVGNTEAFF
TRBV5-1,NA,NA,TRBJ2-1,TGCGCCAGCAAGACTATGGGTGACAACAATGAGCAGTTCTTC,CASKTMGDNNEQFF
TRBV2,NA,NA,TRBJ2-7,TGTGCCAGCAGACGGGGCCGAAGTCTCGGGAGCTCCTACGAGCAGTACTTC,CASRRGRSLGSSYEQYF
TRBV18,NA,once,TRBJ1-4,TGTGCCAGCTCACCGGGGGGTTCTGGTAATGAAAAACTGTTTTTT,CASSPGGSGNEKLFF
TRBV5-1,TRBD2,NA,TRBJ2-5,TGCGCCAGCAGCTTGGGGACGGGAGGGGAGACCCAGTACTTC,CASSLGTGGETQYF
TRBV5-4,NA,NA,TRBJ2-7,TGTGCCAGCAGCCCCCCCGGGACATACTACGAGCAGTACTTC,CASSPPGTYYEQYF
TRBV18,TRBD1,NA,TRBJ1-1,TGTGCCAGCTCGGAATCAACAGGGGTGGCTGAAGCTTTCTTT,CASSESTGVAEAFF
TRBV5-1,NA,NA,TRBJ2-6,TGCGCCAGCAACCCGACAGGTAACTCTGGGGCCAACGTCCTGACTTTC,CASNPTGNSGANVLTF
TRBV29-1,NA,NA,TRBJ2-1,TGCAGCGTGCGTTCCGGGACGGGTTCCTACAATGAGCAGTTCTTC,CSVRSGTGSYNEQFF
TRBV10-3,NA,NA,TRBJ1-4,TGTGCCATCAGCCCAGGCCCCAATGAAAAACTGTTTTTT,CAISPGPNEKLFF
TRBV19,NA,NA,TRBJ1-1,TGTGCCAGTAGGCCGACAGATATCAACACTGAAGCTTTCTTT,CASRPTDINTEAFF
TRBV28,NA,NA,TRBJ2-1,TGTGCCAGCAGTGGCGACTACAATGAGCAGTTCTTC,CASSGDYNEQFF
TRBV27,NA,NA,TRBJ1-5,TGTGCCAGCAGCCAAACGGGGGTCTACAAGCAGCCCCAGCATTTT,CASSQTGVYKQPQHF
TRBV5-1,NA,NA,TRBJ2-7,TGCGCCAGCAGCTTGCTCCCTGTCTACGAGCAGTACTTC,CASSLLPVYEQYF
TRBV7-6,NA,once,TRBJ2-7,TGTGCCAGCAGCTTAGGGCCGCCAGGGATGAGCTACGAGCAGTACTTC,CASSLGPPGMSYEQYF
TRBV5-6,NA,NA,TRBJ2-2,TGTGCCAGCAGCTTGGTGGTGGGGCCCGGGGAGCTGTTTTTT,CASSLVVGPGELFF
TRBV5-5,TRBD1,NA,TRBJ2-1,TGTGCCAGCAGCAGGGGACAGGGGGCCTACAATGAGCAGTTCTTC,CASSRGQGAYNEQFF
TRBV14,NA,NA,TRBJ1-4,TGTGCCAGCAGCCGGGATTTTAATGAAAAACTGTTTTTT,CASSRDFNEKLFF
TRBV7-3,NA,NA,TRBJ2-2,TGTGCCAGCAGCGCTGCCGGGGAGCTGTTTTTT,CASSAAGELFF
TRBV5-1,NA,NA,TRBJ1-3,TGCGCCAGCAGCTTGGGACAGGCGATCTCTGGAAACACCATATATTTT,CASSLGQAISGNTIYF
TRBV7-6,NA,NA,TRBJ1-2,TGTGCCAGCAGCTTAGCGCGGGAGCATGGCTACACCTTC,CASSLAREHGYTF
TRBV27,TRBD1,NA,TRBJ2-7,TGTGCCAGCAGTTTACTAGGGACAGGGAACTACGAGCAGTACTTC,CASSLLGTGNYEQYF
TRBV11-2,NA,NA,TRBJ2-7,TGTGCCAGCAGCTTAGAAGGGCAAGGGGGTTACGAGCAGTACTTC,CASSLEGQGGYEQYF
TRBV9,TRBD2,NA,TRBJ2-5,TGTGCCAGCAGCCTCCGACTAGCGGGAGGAGAGACCCAGTACTTC,CASSLRLAGGETQYF
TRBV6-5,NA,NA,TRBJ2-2,TGTGCCAGCAGTTACGGCCAGGGAGGGAACACCGGGGAGCTGTTTTTT,CASSYGQGGNTGELFF